One sample yielded the 26 T cell receptor beta chains listed below, sequenced in a study of OX40 agonist ivuxolimab in advanced cancers. The library came from the immunoSEQ multiplex PCR assay. Not all clones reach the TCRdb copy of this immuneACCESS table, which keeps in-frame sequences only. Checked studies attribute under half of the gap to unresolved V genes and leave the rest unexplained. Recorded for this sample are some 90,000 clones; about 87% of them occurred a single time. The ten largest clones take up more than 4% of the sample. The sample in question was CD4+ or CD8+ T cells sorted from blood, obtained in a trial of the OX40 agonist ivuxolimab. The receptors derive from an adult with an advanced solid tumor such as melanoma, head and neck, liver or kidney cancer.

The chain combines TRBV2 with TRBJ2-3, with 12 bases identical to TRBD2. Germline CDR1 SNHLY, CDR2 FYNNEI. Trimming took 7 bases from V and 0 from J; bases not matched to a gene: 5. The CDR3 runs 16 residues. The CDR3 coding sequence is TGTGCCAGCAACCTAGCGGGGGGGATTAGCACAGATACGCAGTATTTT. Protein product: CASNLAGGISTDTQYF.

The chain joins TRBV28 to TRBJ2-3; 9 nucleotides match TRBD2. V gave up 5 bases and J gave up 1 base; unmatched junction bases: 13. Germline V gene data show CDR1 as MDHEN and CDR2 as SYDVKM. The CDR3 has 18 residues. The CDR3 loop reads CASSQSAGGYIGTDTQYF. CDR3 sequence (DNA): TGTGCCAGCAGTCAATCGGCGGGAGGGTATATCGGCACAGATACGCAGTATTTT.

The rearrangement uses TRBV12-5 and TRBJ2-1; no reliable D call. This CDR3 region has 14 residues. Trimming removed 2 bases from V and 4 bases from J, with 9 bases in between. From germline, CDR1 is LGHNT and CDR2 FRNRAP. Here the CDR3 reads CASGLQVAYNEQFF. The CDR3, as DNA: TGTGCTAGTGGTTTGCAAGTAGCATACAATGAGCAGTTCTTC.

The chain links TRBV11-2 to TRBJ2-1; TRBD2 aligns across 7 bases. Germline V lookup: CDR1 SGHAT, CDR2 FQNNGV. V lost 2 bases, J lost 0 bases, and 1 base stayed unmatched. CDR3 length: 15 residues. The CDR3 region is CASSLPSGSYNEQFF. The CDR3 nucleotides read TGTGCCAGCAGCTTACCTAGCGGCTCCTACAATGAGCAGTTCTTC.

The rearrangement uses TRBV2 and TRBJ1-2; D not certain. The V gene lost 0 bases and the J gene lost 6 bases, with 8 bases spanning the gap. The CDR3 sequence is 13 residues long. Per the germline V gene, CDR1 is SNHLY and CDR2 is FYNNEI. CDR3 residues: CASSEAGWDGYTF. The CDR3 nucleotides read TGTGCCAGCAGTGAAGCAGGGTGGGATGGCTACACCTTC.

J is TRBJ2-5 and V is TRBV5-4; D not certain. Germline V gene sequence: CDR1 SGHNT, CDR2 YYREEE (reference sequence). Trimming took 2 bases from V and 0 from J, leaving 11 bases between them. This CDR3 spans 15 amino acids. This CDR3 reads CASSLQTPDQETQYF. DNA of the CDR3: TGTGCCAGCAGCTTACAGACGCCAGACCAAGAGACCCAGTACTTC. Complete variable domain (other parts from reference TRBV5-4 and TRBJ2-5): ETGVTQSPTHLIKTRGQQVTLRCSSQSGHNTVSWYQQALGQGPQFIFQYYREEENGRGNFPPRFSGLQFPNYSSELNVNALELDDSALYLCASSLQTPDQETQYFGPGTRLLVL.

This chain connects TRBV6-1 to TRBJ1-4; D might be TRBD1 (5 bases). Trimming left V 4 bases short and J 0 bases short, with 12 bases between. Per germline, CDR1 MNHNS and CDR2 SASEGT. The CDR3 contains 16 residues. The CDR3 bases are TGTGCCAGCAGTGTCGGGACTGGGACAACTAATGAAAAACTGTTTTTT. Translating gives CASSVGTGTTNEKLFF.

The V call is TRBV6-1, the J call TRBJ1-4; D call uncertain. From germline, CDR1 is MNHNS and CDR2 SASEGT. The CDR3 totals 13 residues. V dropped 7 bases and J dropped 5 bases, with 11 bases sitting between them. This chain's CDR3 is CASTQDRNEKLFF. In nucleotides, the CDR3 is TGTGCCAGCACTCAGGACCGCAATGAAAAACTGTTTTTT.

V usage is TRBV30 and J usage is TRBJ1-5; perhaps TRBD1 as D (5 bases). Germline V gene data show CDR1 as GTSNPN and CDR2 as SVGIG (reference sequence). The CDR3 contains 15 residues. V dropped 0 bases and J dropped 1 base, with 10 bases sitting between them. This chain's CDR3 is CAWSVGASSNQPQHF. The CDR3 nucleotides are TGTGCCTGGAGTGTCGGGGCTTCGAGCAATCAGCCCCAGCATTTT. Complete variable domain (other parts from reference TRBV30 and TRBJ1-5): SQTIHQWPATLVQPVGSPLSLECTVEGTSNPNLYWYRQAAGRGLQLLFYSVGIGQISSEVPQNLSASRPQDRQFILSSKKLLLSDSGFYLCAWSVGASSNQPQHFGDGTRLSIL.

V gene TRBV19 combines with J gene TRBJ1-5; tentative D call: TRBD1 (5 bases). Germline-derived CDR1 and CDR2 are LNHDA and SQIVND (reference sequence). This CDR3 spans 15 amino acids. The ends were cut back, 3 bases at V and 5 bases at J, with 14 bases in the middle. This CDR3 reads CASSIMVGVDQPQHF. In DNA form, the CDR3 reads TGTGCCAGTAGTATTATGGTGGGGGTGGATCAGCCCCAGCATTTT.

The chain employs TRBV7-8 and TRBJ2-2, with 8 bases aligning to TRBD2. The trim removed 5 bases at V and 0 bases at J, leaving 5 bases unmatched. The germline V gene encodes CDR1 SGHVS and CDR2 FQNEAQ. The CDR3 covers 16 residues. The CDR3 nucleotides read TGTGCCAGCAGCCCCCGGGAGGGGACGAACACCGGGGAGCTGTTTTTT. Translation: CASSPREGTNTGELFF.

V and J are TRBV25-1 and TRBJ2-3; D unclear. This CDR3 has 11 amino acids. Germline CDR1 is MGHDK and CDR2 is SYGVNS. The V end lost 8 bases, the J end lost 6 bases, and 9 bases lay between the germline ends. The CDR3 coding sequence is TGTGCCAGCCTGATGGTTGATACGCAGTATTTT. This codes for CASLMVDTQYF.

The chain recombines TRBV2 with TRBJ2-7; perhaps TRBD1 as D (6 bases). Deletions cut 6 bases from V and 3 bases from J, with 15 bases between. Germline V gene lookup returns CDR1 SNHLY and CDR2 FYNNEI. The CDR3 extends over 14 amino acids. This chain's CDR3 is CASRGAGAHYEQYF. The CDR3 DNA reads TGTGCCAGCAGAGGTGCAGGGGCCCACTACGAGCAGTACTTC.

The chain joins TRBV21-1 to TRBJ1-1; TRBD1, the D gene given by the table, was not confirmed from the DNA. TRBV21-1 is a recognized pseudogene. CDR3 size: 15 residues. This chain's CDR3 is CASSKAPGVGTEAFF. DNA for the CDR3: TGTGCCAGCAGCAAAGCGCCAGGGGTAGGCACTGAAGCTTTCTTT.

In DNA form, the CDR3 reads TGTGCCAGCTCACCACTGGGAGACAATGAGCAGTTCTTC. This translates into CASSPLGDNEQFF. The chain links TRBV18 to TRBJ2-1; D is possibly TRBD2 (5 bases). Trimming cost V 1 base and J 5 bases, with 6 bases left between them. The CDR3 is 13 amino acids. CDR1 KGHSH and CDR2 LQKENI come from the germline V gene.

This clone was counted once. The chain is built from TRBV11-2 and TRBJ1-2; TRBD1 might be the D (5 bases). The CDR3 is 16 amino acids. The germline V gene encodes CDR1 SGHAT and CDR2 FQNNGV. The ends were cut back, 2 bases at V and 0 bases at J, with 13 bases in the middle. In nucleotides, the CDR3 is TGTGCCAGCAGCTTACGGGGACGGTCTACTAACTATGGCTACACCTTC. Translated, it gives CASSLRGRSTNYGYTF. Using reference TRBV11-2 and TRBJ1-2 for the parts outside the CDR3, the full variable domain is EAGVAQSPRYKIIEKRQSVAFWCNPISGHATLYWYQQILGQGPKLLIQFQNNGVVDDSQLPKDRFSAERLKGVDSTLKIQPAKLEDSAVYLCASSLRGRSTNYGYTFGSGTRLTVV.

In this sample, this clone turned up once. The chain has TRBV12-5 and TRBJ2-1, with 9 positions matching TRBD1. This CDR3 comprises 15 residues. Germline CDR1 LGHNT, CDR2 FRNRAP. The junction had 6 bases not matched to a gene; V was cut back by 5 bases and J by 4 bases. The CDR3 region has the DNA TGTGCTAGTGGTCCGGGACAGGGCTGGTACAATGAGCAGTTCTTC. Its translation is CASGPGQGWYNEQFF.

The chain couples TRBV10-2 to TRBJ1-1, with D perhaps TRBD1 (5 bases). This CDR3 is built from 14 residues. The ends were cut back, 8 bases at V and 1 base at J, with 14 bases in the middle. The germline V gene encodes CDR1 WSHSY and CDR2 SAAADI. The CDR3, as DNA: TGCGCCAGCGTAGAGGGACGGGCGAACACTGAAGCTTTCTTT. It encodes CASVEGRANTEAFF.

The V call is TRBV7-2, the J call TRBJ1-4; TRBD1 might be the D (5 bases). The CDR3 covers 15 residues. The V end lost 1 base, the J end lost 3 bases, and 9 bases lay between the germline ends. Germline values: CDR1 SGHTA, CDR2 FQGNSA. The DNA for the CDR3 is TGTGCCAGCAGCTTAGTGGGGGGGTCTAATGAAAAACTGTTTTTT. Amino acids: CASSLVGGSNEKLFF.

This chain joins TRBV5-1 and TRBJ2-1; the D gene is possibly TRBD1 (5 bases). CDR1 SGHRS and CDR2 YFSETQ come from the germline V gene. This CDR3 comprises 15 residues. V lost 0 bases to trimming and J lost 7 bases, with 14 bases between them. CDR3 DNA: TGCGCCAGCAGCTTGGATCCAGGGTCGGCGAATGAGCAGTTCTTC. Translated: CASSLDPGSANEQFF.

J is TRBJ1-5 and V is TRBV2; weak D call: TRBD1 (6 bases). From germline, CDR1 is SNHLY and CDR2 FYNNEI. CDR3 length: 14 amino acids. V lost 6 bases and J lost 3, with 12 bases in between. The CDR3 spells CASSAGQINQPQHF. In DNA, the CDR3 is TGTGCCAGCAGCGCTGGACAGATCAATCAGCCCCAGCATTTT.

The V gene is TRBV7-2, the J gene TRBJ1-4, with D unclear. Per the germline V gene, CDR1 is SGHTA and CDR2 is FQGNSA. V lost 1 base to trimming and J lost 4 bases, with 7 bases between them. This CDR3 region has 14 residues. CDR3 sequence: CASSLETINEKLFF. CDR3 DNA sequence: TGTGCCAGCAGCTTAGAGACGATTAATGAAAAACTGTTTTTT.

The gene calls are TRBV7-8 and TRBJ1-4; TRBD1 matches 9 bases. Germline CDR1 is SGHVS and CDR2 is FQNEAQ. V lost 5 bases, J lost 3 bases, and 16 bases stayed unmatched. This CDR3 is built from 19 residues. CDR3 sequence (DNA): TGTGCCAGCAGCGAAACCGGGACAGGGTTAATTGGGCCTAATGAAAAACTGTTTTTT. Its translation is CASSETGTGLIGPNEKLFF.

This chain's CDR3 is CASSEVQFSNQPQHF. CDR3 sequence (DNA): TGTGCCAGCAGTGAAGTTCAGTTTAGCAATCAGCCCCAGCATTTT. V is TRBV6-1 and J is TRBJ1-5; D ambiguous. The V end was cut by 1 base, the J end by 0 bases, with 7 bases between. Germline V gives CDR1 MNHNS, CDR2 SASEGT. This CDR3 has 15 residues.

The genes are TRBV29-1 and TRBJ2-3; 7 bases map to TRBD2. CDR3 length equals 16 residues. Germline CDR1 is SQVTM and CDR2 is ANQGSEA. V trimming: 3 bases; J trimming: 2 bases; junction bases outside the gene matches: 11. The CDR3 sequence is CSVDGLAVKLTDTQYF. The CDR3 coding sequence is TGCAGCGTTGATGGGCTAGCGGTAAAACTCACAGATACGCAGTATTTT.

The V gene is TRBV6-1, the J gene TRBJ2-2; TRBD2 matches 9 bases. Germline V CDR1 and CDR2: MNHNS, SASEGT. The trim removed 2 bases at V and 3 bases at J, leaving 1 base unmatched. CDR3 length equals 15 residues. The chain's CDR3 is CASSETSGYTGELFF. CDR3 in DNA: TGTGCCAGCAGTGAAACTAGCGGGTACACCGGGGAGCTGTTTTTT.